The 17 T cell receptor beta chains in this list originate from one sample, sequenced in a study of T cells expressing NK-cell markers. Following a re-call of the 5' RACE reads, TCRdb has one entry per CDR3 protein and lacks DNA. The sample's table shows roughly 170,000 distinct CDR3 sequences. Material: blood T cells: a sorted CD56 or NKG2C T cell subset, CD4+ or CD8+ T cells, or bulk PBMC T cells (not recorded which). The receptor source for this set is a woman between 18 and 70 years old in good health.

V usage is TRBV3-1 and J usage is TRBJ1-4. The germline CDR1 and CDR2 sequences are LGHDT and YNNKEL (reference sequence). The CDR3 runs to 15 residues. This CDR3 is CASSQTVTTNEKLFF. The complete variable domain, with remaining parts taken from reference TRBV3-1 and TRBJ1-4, reads DTAVSQTPKYLVTQMGNDKSIKCEQNLGHDTMYWYKQDSKKFLKIMFSYNNKELIINETVPNRFSPKSPDKAHLNLHINSLELGDSAVYFCASSQTVTTNEKLFFGSGTQLSVL.

This sequence joins TRBV28 and TRBJ2-7. Germline V lookup: CDR1 MDHEN, CDR2 SYDVKM. This CDR3 is 14 amino acids long. This CDR3 reads CASSLMAGALEQYF.

The genes are TRBV12-3 or TRBV12-4 and TRBJ1-2; TCRdb's D call, TRBD1, is unchecked because there is no DNA. This CDR3 is 11 amino acids long. CDR3 in amino acids: CASSGQYGYTF.

The chain is built from TRBV6-5 and TRBJ2-7; TCRdb calls TRBD2, which cannot be checked without DNA. Germline-derived CDR1 and CDR2 are MNHEY and SVGAGI. This CDR3 is 16 amino acids long. CDR3 in amino acids: CASSSYTGSSSYEQYF.

The chain has TRBV7-3 and TRBJ2-1; TCRdb's D call, TRBD2, is unchecked because there is no DNA. Germline assignment: CDR1 SGHTA and CDR2 FQGTGA. This CDR3 contains 15 residues. CDR3 sequence: CASSYRLAGLNEQFF.

The CDR3 spells CASSESGGSYEQYF. The rearrangement joins TRBV2 to TRBJ2-7; the TCRdb call, TRBD1, lacks DNA for checking. This CDR3 comprises 14 residues. Looked up from germline, CDR1 is SNHLY and CDR2 is FYNNEI.

The chain employs TRBV7-2 and TRBJ2-7; the TCRdb D gene call, TRBD2, has no DNA to confirm it. This CDR3 comprises 11 residues. Germline CDR1 reads SGHTA; CDR2 reads FQGNSA. The CDR3 sequence: CASSDYSEQYF.

The chain employs TRBV2 and TRBJ2-4; TCRdb lists TRBD1, though no DNA is available to test this call. The CDR3 contains 16 residues. Germline lookup yields CDR1 SNHLY and CDR2 FYNNEI. The CDR3 loop reads CASSFPPRVGKNIQYF.

The chain uses TRBV7-2 and TRBJ2-7; TCRdb's assignment of TRBD1 cannot be checked, as there is no DNA. This CDR3 comprises 13 residues. Germline CDR1 SGHTA, CDR2 FQGNSA. CDR3 sequence reads: CASTGDRGYEQYF.

The genes are TRBV28 and TRBJ2-7; there is no DNA to check the TCRdb D call of TRBD1. Germline values: CDR1 MDHEN, CDR2 SYDVKM. CDR3 length: 15 amino acids. This chain's CDR3 is CASSGTSGQYYEQYF.

The J gene is TRBJ2-7, the V gene TRBV5-5; the D gene TCRdb calls, TRBD1, cannot be checked with no DNA. CDR1 is SGHKS and CDR2 is YYEKEE in the germline V gene (reference sequence). The CDR3 is made up of 14 amino acids. The CDR3: CASSTRDSSYEQYF.

This chain links TRBV12-3 or TRBV12-4 with TRBJ1-2; the TCRdb D gene call, TRBD1, has no DNA to confirm it. The CDR3 sequence is 15 residues long. The CDR3 protein is CASKGQGSPIDGYTF.

The chain recombines TRBV18 with TRBJ2-7; the D call from TCRdb, TRBD2, cannot be confirmed without DNA. CDR3 length: 15 residues. Per germline, CDR1 KGHSH and CDR2 LQKENI. This CDR3 is CASSIAEGRGYEQYF.

The chain combines TRBV5-1 with TRBJ1-1; absent DNA, TCRdb's TRBD1 call cannot be checked. The CDR3 extends over 14 amino acids. Germline CDR1 is SGHRS and CDR2 is YFSETQ. This CDR3 is CASTSDGGGTEAFF.

The CDR3 is CATNRDNYGYTF. J is TRBJ1-2 and V is TRBV12-3 or TRBV12-4; TCRdb outputs TRBD1, but without DNA this stays unchecked. The CDR3 extends over 12 amino acids.

The V call is TRBV29-1, the J call TRBJ2-1; TCRdb reports TRBD1, a call that lacks DNA to check it against. Germline-derived CDR1 and CDR2 are SQVTM and ANQGSEA. The CDR3 totals 14 residues. CDR3 in amino acids: CSVAGGGGLDEQFF.

This chain connects TRBV19 to TRBJ2-1; the D gene TCRdb calls, TRBD1, cannot be checked with no DNA. CDR1 is LNHDA, CDR2 SQIVND, per germline (reference sequence). This CDR3 has 13 residues. The CDR3: CASRPIGDNEQFF.